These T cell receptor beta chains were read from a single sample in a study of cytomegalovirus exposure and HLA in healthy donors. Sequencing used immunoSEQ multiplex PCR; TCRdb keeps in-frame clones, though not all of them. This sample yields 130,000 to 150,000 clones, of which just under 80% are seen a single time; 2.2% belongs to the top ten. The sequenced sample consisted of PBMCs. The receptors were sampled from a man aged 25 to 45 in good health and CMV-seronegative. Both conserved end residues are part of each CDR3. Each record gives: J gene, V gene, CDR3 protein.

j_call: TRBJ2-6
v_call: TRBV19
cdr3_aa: CASSIQGSLYSGANVLTF

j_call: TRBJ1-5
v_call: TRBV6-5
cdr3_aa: CASNRHVSNQPQHF

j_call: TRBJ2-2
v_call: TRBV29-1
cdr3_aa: CSVLTSGRSAGELFF

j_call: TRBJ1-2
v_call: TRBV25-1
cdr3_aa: CASSESYDRFSYGYTF

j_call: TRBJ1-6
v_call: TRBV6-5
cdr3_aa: CASRTQSGANSPLHF

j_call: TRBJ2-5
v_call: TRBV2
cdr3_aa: CASSEALPGMETQYF

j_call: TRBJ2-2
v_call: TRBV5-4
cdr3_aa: CASSSRGAGASYTGELFF

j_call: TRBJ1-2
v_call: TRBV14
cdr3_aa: CASSPRTGWDYGYTF

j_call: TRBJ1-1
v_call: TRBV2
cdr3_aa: CASRTRQGHTEAFF

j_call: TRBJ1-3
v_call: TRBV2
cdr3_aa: CASSGQGESFSGNTIYF

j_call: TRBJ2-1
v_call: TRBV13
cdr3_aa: CASSLITGHRSYNEQFF

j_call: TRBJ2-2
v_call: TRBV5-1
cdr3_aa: CASSLAARSNTGELFF

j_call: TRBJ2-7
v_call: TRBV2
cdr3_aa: CASSGLAVLSYEQYF

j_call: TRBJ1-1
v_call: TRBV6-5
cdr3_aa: CASSTRSGGYTEAFF

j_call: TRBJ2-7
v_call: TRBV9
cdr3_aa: CASSVSPAEDEQYF

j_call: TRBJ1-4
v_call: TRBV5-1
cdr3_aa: CASSYRTAPGEKLFF

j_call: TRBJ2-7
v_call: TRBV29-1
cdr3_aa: CSVGTGSPSYEQYF

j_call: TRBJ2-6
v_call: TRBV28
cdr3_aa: CASSSLRTGANVLTF

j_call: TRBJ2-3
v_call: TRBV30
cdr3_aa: CAWRGGSTDTQYF

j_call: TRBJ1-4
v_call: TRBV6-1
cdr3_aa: CASSEALRQVATNEKLFF

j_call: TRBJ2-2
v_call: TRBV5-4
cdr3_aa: CASSWKTGQTGELFF

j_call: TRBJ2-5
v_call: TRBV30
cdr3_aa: CACRDRQFQETQYF

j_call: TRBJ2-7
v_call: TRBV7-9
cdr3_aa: CASTLLTSGPAYEQYF

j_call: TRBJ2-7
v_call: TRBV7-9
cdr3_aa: CASSLWGQGYEQYF

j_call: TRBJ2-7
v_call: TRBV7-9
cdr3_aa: CASSLAVAGPSSYEQYF

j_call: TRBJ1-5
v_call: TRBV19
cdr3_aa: CASSTRHPGQYSNQPQHF

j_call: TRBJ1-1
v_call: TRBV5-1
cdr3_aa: CASSPQGANTEAFF

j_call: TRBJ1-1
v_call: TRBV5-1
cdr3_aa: CASSLSTANAEAFF

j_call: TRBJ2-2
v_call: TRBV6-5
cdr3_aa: CASRASGNTGELFF

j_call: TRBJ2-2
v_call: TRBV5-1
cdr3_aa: CASSAAANTGELFF

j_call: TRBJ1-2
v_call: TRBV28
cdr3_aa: CASSLPTGGGTFNGYTF

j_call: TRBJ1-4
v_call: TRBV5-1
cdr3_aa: CASSLVGRGDEKLFF